The present T cell receptor beta chain was sequenced within a study of cytomegalovirus exposure and HLA in healthy donors. The PCR made use of 60 Vbeta and 13 Jbeta primers. The repertoire was sequenced with immunoSEQ multiplex PCR; TCRdb's copy has only in-frame clones and lacks some. The sample yields about 200,000 clones, 80% to 85% seen once. Unrecorded immune exposure was likely among donors, who were nominally healthy when sampled. Of note for this clone: Antigen: not known.

Germline V gene lookup returns CDR1 MDHEN and CDR2 SYDVKM. With V trimmed by 6 bases and J by 6 bases, 7 bases remained unmatched. The CDR3 contains 14 residues. Study-wide findings and caveats: Certain indistinguishable V segments, among them TRBV6-2 and TRBV6-3, were excluded. Previously analyzed data showed that most TCR beta V segments were productive at a frequency of about 90% or about 30%. Sequence variants that were highly shared formed a cluster that was likely a sequencing artifact.

This chain connects TRBV28 to TRBJ1-5; 8 positions agree with TRBD1. The TCR was taken from a woman aged 35 to 49 in good health and CMV-seronegative. The sequenced sample consisted of PBMCs. CDR3 amino acids: CASRDRAYIQPQHF. Written as DNA, the CDR3 is TGTGCCAGCAGGGACAGGGCCTACATTCAGCCCCAGCATTTT.